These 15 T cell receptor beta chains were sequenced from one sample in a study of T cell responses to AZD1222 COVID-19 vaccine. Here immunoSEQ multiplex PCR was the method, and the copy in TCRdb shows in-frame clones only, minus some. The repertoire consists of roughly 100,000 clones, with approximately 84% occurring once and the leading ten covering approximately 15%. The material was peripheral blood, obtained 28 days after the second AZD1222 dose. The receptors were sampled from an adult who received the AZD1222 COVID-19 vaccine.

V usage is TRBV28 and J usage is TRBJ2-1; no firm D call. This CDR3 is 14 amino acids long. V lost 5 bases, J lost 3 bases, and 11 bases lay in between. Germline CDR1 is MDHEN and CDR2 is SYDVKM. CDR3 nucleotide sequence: TGTGCCAGCAGTCCCTTGTTCGGCTACAATGAGCAGTTCTTC. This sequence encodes CASSPLFGYNEQFF.

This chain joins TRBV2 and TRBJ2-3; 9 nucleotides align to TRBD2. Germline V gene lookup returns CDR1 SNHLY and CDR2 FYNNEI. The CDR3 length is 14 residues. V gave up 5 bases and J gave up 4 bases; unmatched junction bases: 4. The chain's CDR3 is CASSWSGGPDTQYF. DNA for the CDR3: TGTGCCAGCAGTTGGAGCGGGGGGCCAGATACGCAGTATTTT.

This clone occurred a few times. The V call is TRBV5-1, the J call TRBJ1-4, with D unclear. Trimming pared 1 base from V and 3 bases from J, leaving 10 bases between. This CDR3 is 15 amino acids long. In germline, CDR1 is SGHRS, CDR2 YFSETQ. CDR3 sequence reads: CASSLPGAPNEKLFF. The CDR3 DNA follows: TGCGCCAGCAGCTTGCCGGGCGCCCCTAATGAAAAACTGTTTTTT.

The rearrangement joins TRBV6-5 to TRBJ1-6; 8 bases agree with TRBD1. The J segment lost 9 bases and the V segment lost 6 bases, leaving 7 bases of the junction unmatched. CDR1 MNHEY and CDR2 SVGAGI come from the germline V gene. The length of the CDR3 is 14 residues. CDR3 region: CASRTGGLGSPLHF. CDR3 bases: TGTGCCAGCAGAACAGGGGGTCTCGGTTCACCCCTCCACTTT.

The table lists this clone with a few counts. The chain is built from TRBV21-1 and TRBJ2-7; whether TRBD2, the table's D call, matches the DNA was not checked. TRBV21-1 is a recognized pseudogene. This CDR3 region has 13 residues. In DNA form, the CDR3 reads TGTGCCAGAACTAAGCGGGAAACCTACGAGCAGTACTTC. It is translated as CARTKRETYEQYF.

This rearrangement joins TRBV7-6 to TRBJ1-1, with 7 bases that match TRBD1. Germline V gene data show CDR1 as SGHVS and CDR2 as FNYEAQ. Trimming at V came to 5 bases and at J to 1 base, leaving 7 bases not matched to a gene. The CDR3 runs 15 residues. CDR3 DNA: TGTGCCAGCAGCCCCCGGACAGGACGGAACACTGAAGCTTTCTTT. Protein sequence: CASSPRTGRNTEAFF. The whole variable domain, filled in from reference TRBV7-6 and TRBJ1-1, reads GAGVSQSPRYKVTKRGQDVALRCDPISGHVSLYWYRQALGQGPEFLTYFNYEAQQDKSGLPNDRFSAERPEGSISTLTIQRTEQRDSAMYRCASSPRTGRNTEAFFGQGTRLTVV.

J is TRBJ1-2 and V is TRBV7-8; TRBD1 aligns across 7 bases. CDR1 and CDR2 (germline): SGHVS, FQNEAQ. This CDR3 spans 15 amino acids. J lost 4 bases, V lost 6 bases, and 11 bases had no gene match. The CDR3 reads CASSYADRAGYGYTF. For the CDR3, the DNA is TGTGCCAGCAGTTACGCTGACAGGGCTGGCTATGGCTACACCTTC.

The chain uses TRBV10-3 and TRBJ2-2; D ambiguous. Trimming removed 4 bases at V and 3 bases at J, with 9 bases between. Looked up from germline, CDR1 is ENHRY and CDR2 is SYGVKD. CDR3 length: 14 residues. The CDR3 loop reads CAISGFDHTGELFF. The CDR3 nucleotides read TGTGCCATCAGTGGGTTCGACCACACCGGGGAGCTGTTTTTT.

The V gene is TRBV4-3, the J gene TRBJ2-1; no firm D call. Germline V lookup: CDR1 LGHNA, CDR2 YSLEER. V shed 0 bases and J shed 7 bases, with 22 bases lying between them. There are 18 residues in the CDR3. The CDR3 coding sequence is TGCGCCAGCAGCCAAGATTGGGCAGCGCAGCAAGGCAGAAATGAGCAGTTCTTC. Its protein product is CASSQDWAAQQGRNEQFF.

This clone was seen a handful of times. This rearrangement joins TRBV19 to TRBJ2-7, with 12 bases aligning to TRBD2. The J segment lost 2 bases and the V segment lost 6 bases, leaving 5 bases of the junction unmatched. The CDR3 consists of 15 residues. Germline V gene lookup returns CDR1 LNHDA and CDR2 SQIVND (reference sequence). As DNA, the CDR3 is TGTGCCAGTAGCGGACTAGCGGGAATTACCTACGAGCAGTACTTC. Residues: CASSGLAGITYEQYF.

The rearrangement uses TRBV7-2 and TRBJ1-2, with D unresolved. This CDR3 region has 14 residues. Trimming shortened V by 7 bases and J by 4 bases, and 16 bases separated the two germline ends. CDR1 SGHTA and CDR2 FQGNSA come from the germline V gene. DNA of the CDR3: TGTGCCAGCACCCTATACGGCGAGGCCTATGGCTACACCTTC. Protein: CASTLYGEAYGYTF.

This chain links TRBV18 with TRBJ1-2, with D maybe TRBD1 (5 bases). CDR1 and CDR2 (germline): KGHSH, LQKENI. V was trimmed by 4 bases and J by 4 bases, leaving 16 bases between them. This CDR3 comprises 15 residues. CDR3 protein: CASSRSQTEPYGYTF. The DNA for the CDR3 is TGTGCCAGCTCACGAAGTCAGACAGAGCCCTATGGCTACACCTTC.

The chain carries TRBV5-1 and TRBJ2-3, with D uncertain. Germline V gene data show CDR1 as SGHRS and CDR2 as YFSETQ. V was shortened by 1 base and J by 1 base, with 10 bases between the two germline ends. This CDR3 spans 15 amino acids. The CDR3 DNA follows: TGCGCCAGCAGCTTGACGCTAGTGGGCACAGATACGCAGTATTTT. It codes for CASSLTLVGTDTQYF. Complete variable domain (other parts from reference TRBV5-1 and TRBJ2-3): KAGVTQTPRYLIKTRGQQVTLSCSPISGHRSVSWYQQTPGQGLQFLFEYFSETQRNKGNFPGRFSGRQFSNSRSEMNVSTLELGDSALYLCASSLTLVGTDTQYFGPGTRLTVL.

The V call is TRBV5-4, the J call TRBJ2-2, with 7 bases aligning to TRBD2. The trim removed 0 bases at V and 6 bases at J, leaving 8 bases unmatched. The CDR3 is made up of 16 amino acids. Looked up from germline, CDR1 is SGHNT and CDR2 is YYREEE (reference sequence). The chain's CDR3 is CASSLDPGGGAGELFF. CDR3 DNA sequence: TGTGCCAGCAGCTTGGACCCCGGCGGGGGAGCCGGGGAGCTGTTTTTT.

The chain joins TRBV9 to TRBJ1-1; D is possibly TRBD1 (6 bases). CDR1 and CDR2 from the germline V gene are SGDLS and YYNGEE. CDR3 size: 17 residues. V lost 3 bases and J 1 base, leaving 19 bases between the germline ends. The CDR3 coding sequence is TGTGCCAGCAGCGCGACGTGGAGGGCGGGACAGAACACTGAAGCTTTCTTT. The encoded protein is CASSATWRAGQNTEAFF.